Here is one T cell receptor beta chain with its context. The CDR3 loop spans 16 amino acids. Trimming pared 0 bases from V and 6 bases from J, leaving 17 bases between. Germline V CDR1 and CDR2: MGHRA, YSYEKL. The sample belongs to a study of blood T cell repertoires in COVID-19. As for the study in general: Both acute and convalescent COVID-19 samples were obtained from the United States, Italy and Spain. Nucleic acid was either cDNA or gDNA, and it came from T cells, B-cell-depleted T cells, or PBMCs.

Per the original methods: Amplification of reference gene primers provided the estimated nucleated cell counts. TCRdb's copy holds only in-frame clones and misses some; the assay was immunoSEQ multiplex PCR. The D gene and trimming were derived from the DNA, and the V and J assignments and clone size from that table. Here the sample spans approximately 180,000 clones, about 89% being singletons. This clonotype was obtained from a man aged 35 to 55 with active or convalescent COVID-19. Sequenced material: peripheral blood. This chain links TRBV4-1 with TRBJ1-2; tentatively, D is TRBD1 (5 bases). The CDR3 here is CASSQDRLGGGDGYTF. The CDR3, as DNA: TGCGCCAGCAGCCAAGATCGGCTCGGGGGGGGAGATGGCTACACCTTC.